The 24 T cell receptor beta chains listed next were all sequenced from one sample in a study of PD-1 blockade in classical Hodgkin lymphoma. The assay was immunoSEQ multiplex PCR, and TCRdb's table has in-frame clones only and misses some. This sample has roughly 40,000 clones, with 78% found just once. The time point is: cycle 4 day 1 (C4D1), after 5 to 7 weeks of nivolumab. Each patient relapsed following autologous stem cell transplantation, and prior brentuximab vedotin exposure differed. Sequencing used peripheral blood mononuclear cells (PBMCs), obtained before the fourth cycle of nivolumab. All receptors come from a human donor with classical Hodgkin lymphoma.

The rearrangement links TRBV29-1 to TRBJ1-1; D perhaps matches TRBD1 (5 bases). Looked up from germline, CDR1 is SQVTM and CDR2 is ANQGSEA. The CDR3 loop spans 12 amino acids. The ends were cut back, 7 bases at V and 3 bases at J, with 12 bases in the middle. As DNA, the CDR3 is TGCAGCGCCTGGGGCAGGGACACTGAAGCTTTCTTT. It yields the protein CSAWGRDTEAFF.

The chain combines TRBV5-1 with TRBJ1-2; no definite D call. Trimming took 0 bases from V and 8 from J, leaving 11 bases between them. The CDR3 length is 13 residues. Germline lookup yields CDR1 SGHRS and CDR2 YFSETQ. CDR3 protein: CASSLDFQGGYTF. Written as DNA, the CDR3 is TGCGCCAGCAGCTTGGATTTCCAAGGGGGCTACACCTTC.

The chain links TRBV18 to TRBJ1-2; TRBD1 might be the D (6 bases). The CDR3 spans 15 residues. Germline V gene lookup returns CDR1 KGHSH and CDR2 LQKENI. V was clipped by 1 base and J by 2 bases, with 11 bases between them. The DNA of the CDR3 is TGTGCCAGCTCACCACGGGGGGCGGTGAACTATGGCTACACCTTC. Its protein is CASSPRGAVNYGYTF.

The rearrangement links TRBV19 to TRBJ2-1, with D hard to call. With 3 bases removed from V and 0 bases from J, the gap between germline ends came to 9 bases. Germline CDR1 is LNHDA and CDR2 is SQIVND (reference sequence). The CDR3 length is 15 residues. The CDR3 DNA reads TGTGCCAGTAGTATTGCCTCCCGCTCCTACAATGAGCAGTTCTTC. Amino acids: CASSIASRSYNEQFF.

The CDR3 here is CASSIPGTGNYQPQHF. The CDR3 region has the DNA TGTGCCAGTAGTATCCCCGGGACAGGAAATTATCAGCCCCAGCATTTT. The V and J genes are TRBV19 and TRBJ1-5; 8 bases agree with TRBD1. V shed 3 bases, J shed 5 bases, and the junction held 9 bases outside the gene matches. CDR3 size: 16 residues. Germline CDR1 and CDR2: LNHDA and SQIVND (reference sequence). The full variable domain, its missing parts supplied by reference TRBV19 and TRBJ1-5, is DGGITQSPKYLFRKEGQNVTLSCEQNLNHDAMYWYRQDPGQGLRLIYYSQIVNDFQKGDIAEGYSVSREKKESFPLTVTSAQKNPTAFYLCASSIPGTGNYQPQHFGDGTRLSIL.

The CDR3 loop reads CASSSSSGISYEQYF. The DNA of the CDR3 is TGTGCCAGCAGCTCCTCTTCGGGAATCTCCTACGAGCAGTACTTC. The J gene is TRBJ2-7, the V gene TRBV7-9; perhaps TRBD2 as D (5 bases). This CDR3 region has 15 residues. Between the trimmed V and J ends, which lost 4 bases and 0 bases, there was a span of 13 bases. Germline CDR1 is SEHNR and CDR2 is FQNEAQ (reference sequence).

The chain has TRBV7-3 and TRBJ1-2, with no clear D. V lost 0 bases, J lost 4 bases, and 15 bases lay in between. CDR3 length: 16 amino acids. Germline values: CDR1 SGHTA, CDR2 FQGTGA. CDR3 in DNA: TGTGCCAGCAGCTTAACTGGTCGTAGCCCCAGCTATGGCTACACCTTC. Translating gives CASSLTGRSPSYGYTF.

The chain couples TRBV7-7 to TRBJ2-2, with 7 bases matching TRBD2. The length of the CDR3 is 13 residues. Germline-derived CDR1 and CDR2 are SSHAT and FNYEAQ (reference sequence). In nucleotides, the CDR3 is TGTGCGGGGGGGAACGGAAACACCGGGGAGCTGTTTTTT. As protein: CAGGNGNTGELFF.

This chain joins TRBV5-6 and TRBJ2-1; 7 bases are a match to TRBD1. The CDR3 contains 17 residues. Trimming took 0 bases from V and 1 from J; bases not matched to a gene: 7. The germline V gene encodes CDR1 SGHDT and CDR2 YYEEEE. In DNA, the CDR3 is TGTGCCAGCAGCTTGGGAGCCGCAGGGGGATCCTACAATGAGCAGTTCTTC. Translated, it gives CASSLGAAGGSYNEQFF.

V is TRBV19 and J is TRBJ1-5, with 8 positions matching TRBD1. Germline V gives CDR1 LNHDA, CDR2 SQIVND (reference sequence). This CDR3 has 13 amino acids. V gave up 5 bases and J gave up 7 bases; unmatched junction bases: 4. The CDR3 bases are TGTGCCAGTAGTGGACAGGGCTGGCAGCCCCAGCATTTT. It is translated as CASSGQGWQPQHF.

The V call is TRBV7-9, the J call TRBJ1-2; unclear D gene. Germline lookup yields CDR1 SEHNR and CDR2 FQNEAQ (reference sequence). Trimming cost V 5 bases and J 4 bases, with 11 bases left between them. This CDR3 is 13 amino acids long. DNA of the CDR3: TGTGCCAGCAGCCCGGCTCTGGCCTATGGCTACACCTTC. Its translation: CASSPALAYGYTF.

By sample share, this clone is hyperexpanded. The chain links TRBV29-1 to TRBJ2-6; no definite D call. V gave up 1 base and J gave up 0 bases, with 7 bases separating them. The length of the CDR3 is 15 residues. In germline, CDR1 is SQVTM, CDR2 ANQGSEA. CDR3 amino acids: CSVEGGSSGANVLTF. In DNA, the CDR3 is TGCAGCGTTGAAGGTGGAAGCTCTGGGGCCAACGTCCTGACTTTC.

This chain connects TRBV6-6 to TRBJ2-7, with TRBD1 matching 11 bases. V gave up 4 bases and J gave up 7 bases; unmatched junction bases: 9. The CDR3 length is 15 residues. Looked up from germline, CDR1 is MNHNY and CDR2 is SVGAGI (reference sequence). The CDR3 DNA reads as TGTGCCAGCAGTTTTCCGGGACAGGGGGTGGGGGAGCAGTACTTC. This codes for CASSFPGQGVGEQYF.

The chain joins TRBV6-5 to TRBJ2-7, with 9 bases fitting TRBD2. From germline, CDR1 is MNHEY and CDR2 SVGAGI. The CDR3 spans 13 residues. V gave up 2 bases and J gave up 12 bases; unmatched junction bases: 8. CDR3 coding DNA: TGTGCCAGCAGTTACGAGCGGGGGGCGAATCCGTACTTC. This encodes CASSYERGANPYF.

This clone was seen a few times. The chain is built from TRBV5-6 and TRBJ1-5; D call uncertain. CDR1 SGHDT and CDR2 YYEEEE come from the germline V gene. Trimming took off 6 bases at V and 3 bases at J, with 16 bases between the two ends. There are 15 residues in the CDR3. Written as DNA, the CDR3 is TGTGCCAGCACCTCCTTGGCCAGCTCCAATCAGCCCCAGCATTTT. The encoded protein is CASTSLASSNQPQHF.

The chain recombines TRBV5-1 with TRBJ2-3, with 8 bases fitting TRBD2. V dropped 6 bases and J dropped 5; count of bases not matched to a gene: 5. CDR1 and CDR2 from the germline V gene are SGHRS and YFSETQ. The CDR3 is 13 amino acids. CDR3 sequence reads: CASTGGPGDTQYF. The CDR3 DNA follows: TGCGCCAGCACGGGGGGGCCTGGAGATACGCAGTATTTT.

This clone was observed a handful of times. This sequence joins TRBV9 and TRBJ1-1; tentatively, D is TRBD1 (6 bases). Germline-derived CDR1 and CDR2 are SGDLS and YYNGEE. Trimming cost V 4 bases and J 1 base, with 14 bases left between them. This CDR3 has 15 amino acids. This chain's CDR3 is CASSLRTAPNTEAFF. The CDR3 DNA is TGTGCCAGCAGCCTCAGGACAGCCCCGAACACTGAAGCTTTCTTT. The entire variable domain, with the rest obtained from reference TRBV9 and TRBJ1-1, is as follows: DSGVTQTPKHLITATGQRVTLRCSPRSGDLSVYWYQQSLDQGLQFLIQYYNGEERAKGNILERFSAQQFPDLHSELNLSSLELGDSALYFCASSLRTAPNTEAFFGQGTRLTVV.

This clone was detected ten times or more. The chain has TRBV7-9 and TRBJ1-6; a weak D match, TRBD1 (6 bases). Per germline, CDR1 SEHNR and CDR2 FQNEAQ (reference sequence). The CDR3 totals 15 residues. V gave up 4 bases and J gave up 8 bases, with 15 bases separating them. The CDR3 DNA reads TGTGCCAGCAGCTCCCGGGACACAGCTTATTCACCCCTCCACTTT. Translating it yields CASSSRDTAYSPLHF.

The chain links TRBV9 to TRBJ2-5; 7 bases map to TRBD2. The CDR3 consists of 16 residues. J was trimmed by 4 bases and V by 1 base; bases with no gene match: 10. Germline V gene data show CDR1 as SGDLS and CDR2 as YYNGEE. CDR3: CASSVMAGDGVETQYF. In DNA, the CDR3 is TGTGCCAGCAGCGTAATGGCGGGGGACGGGGTAGAGACCCAGTACTTC.

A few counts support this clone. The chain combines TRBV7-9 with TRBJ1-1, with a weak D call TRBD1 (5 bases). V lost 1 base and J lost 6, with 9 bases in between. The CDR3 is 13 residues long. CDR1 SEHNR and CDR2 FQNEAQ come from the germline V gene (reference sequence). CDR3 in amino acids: CASSLGGRPEAFF. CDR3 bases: TGTGCCAGCAGCTTAGGGGGACGGCCTGAAGCTTTCTTT. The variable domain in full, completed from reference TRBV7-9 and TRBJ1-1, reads DTGVSQNPRHKITKRGQNVTFRCDPISEHNRLYWYRQTLGQGPEFLTYFQNEAQLEKSRLLSDRFSAERPKGSFSTLEIQRTEQGDSAMYLCASSLGGRPEAFFGQGTRLTVV.

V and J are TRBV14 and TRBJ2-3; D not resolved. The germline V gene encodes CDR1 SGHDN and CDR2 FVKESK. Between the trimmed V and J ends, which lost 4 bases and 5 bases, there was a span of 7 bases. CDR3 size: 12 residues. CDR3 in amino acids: CASSPLLDTQYF. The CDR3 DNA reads TGTGCCAGCAGCCCCCTTTTAGATACGCAGTATTTT.

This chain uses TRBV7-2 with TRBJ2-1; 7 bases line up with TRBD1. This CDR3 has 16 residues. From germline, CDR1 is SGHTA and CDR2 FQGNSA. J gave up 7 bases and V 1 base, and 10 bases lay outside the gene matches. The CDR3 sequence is CASSLDVGQASNEQFF. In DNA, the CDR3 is TGTGCCAGCAGCTTAGATGTCGGACAGGCCTCGAATGAGCAGTTCTTC.

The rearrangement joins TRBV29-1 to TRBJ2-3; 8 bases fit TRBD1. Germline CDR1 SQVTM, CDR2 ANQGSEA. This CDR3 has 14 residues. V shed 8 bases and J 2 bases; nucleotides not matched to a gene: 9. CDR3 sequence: CSFRDRTFTDTQYF. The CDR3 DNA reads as TGCAGCTTTCGGGACAGGACTTTCACAGATACGCAGTATTTT.

CDR3 DNA sequence: TGTGCCAGCAGCCCAGGGGCAGGGCAACAGCCCCAGCATTTT. Translating gives CASSPGAGQQPQHF. The chain recombines TRBV5-4 with TRBJ1-5, with D perhaps matching TRBD1 (6 bases). Per the germline V gene, CDR1 is SGHNT and CDR2 is YYREEE (reference sequence). This CDR3 comprises 14 residues. Trimming stripped 4 bases from V and 7 bases from J, with 15 bases between.